The 13 T cell receptor beta chains below were found in one sample sequenced in a study of blood T cell repertoires in COVID-19. Sequencing used immunoSEQ multiplex PCR; TCRdb keeps in-frame clones, though not all of them. The table includes some 250,000 clones, 86% detected once. The sequencing sample was made of peripheral blood. These receptors were taken from a man aged 25-45 years with active or convalescent COVID-19.

The V call is TRBV4-3, the J call TRBJ1-2; D is uncertain. The CDR3 has 15 residues. Germline-derived CDR1 and CDR2 are LGHNA and YSLEER. Trimming took off 0 bases at V and 6 bases at J, with 14 bases between the two ends. This CDR3 reads CASSQDVTPGNGYTF. Written as DNA, the CDR3 is TGCGCCAGCAGCCAAGACGTCACCCCGGGAAATGGCTACACCTTC.

V usage is TRBV7-9 and J usage is TRBJ1-1; D unclear. This CDR3 contains 12 residues. Germline V gene data show CDR1 as SEHNR and CDR2 as FQNEAQ (reference sequence). Trimming cost V 5 bases and J 8 bases, with 12 bases left between them. The CDR3 coding sequence is TGTGCCAGCAGCCCGGGATCGGGAGAAGCTTTCTTT. This codes for CASSPGSGEAFF.

CDR3 protein: CASSLAWTGGNEQFF. In nucleotides, the CDR3 is TGTGCCAGCAGTTTAGCGTGGACAGGAGGCAATGAGCAGTTCTTC. The chain carries TRBV2 and TRBJ2-1; TRBD1 agrees at 7 bases. Germline CDR1 reads SNHLY; CDR2 reads FYNNEI. The CDR3 length is 15 residues. With V trimmed by 5 bases and J by 6 bases, 10 bases remained unmatched.

The V gene is TRBV5-1, the J gene TRBJ2-1, with D possibly being TRBD2 (5 bases). The V end was cut by 4 bases, the J end by 2 bases, with 13 bases between. This CDR3 spans 15 amino acids. From germline, CDR1 is SGHRS and CDR2 YFSETQ. CDR3 sequence: CASSVSREPYNEQFF. CDR3 nucleotides: TGCGCCAGCAGCGTGAGTAGGGAGCCCTACAATGAGCAGTTCTTC.

This clone was counted once. The chain joins TRBV5-8 to TRBJ1-1; D is perhaps TRBD1 (5 bases). There are 14 residues in the CDR3. CDR1 and CDR2 from the germline V gene are SGHTS and YDEGEE. The germline V and J ends were trimmed by 0 bases and 5 bases, with 11 bases remaining between them. CDR3 protein: CASSLGSGGTEAFF. CDR3 nucleotides: TGTGCCAGCAGCTTGGGGTCCGGGGGAACTGAAGCTTTCTTT.

The V and J genes are TRBV3-1 (or the pseudogene TRBV3-2) and TRBJ2-5; a possible D gene is TRBD1 (5 bases). The CDR3 has 12 residues. The ends were cut back, 2 bases at V and 4 bases at J, with 5 bases in the middle. Germline V lookup: CDR1 LGHDT, CDR2 YNNKEL (reference sequence). In nucleotides, the CDR3 is TGTGCCAGCAGCCAAAGGGGAGAGACCCAGTACTTC. This sequence encodes CASSQRGETQYF.

The chain links TRBV19 to TRBJ2-1; 8 bases line up with TRBD1. The V segment lost 7 bases and the J segment 10 bases; nucleotides outside the gene matches: 18. CDR1 and CDR2 (germline): LNHDA, SQIVND (reference sequence). This CDR3 comprises 16 residues. CDR3 amino acids: CASTPPGGQGRREQFF. As DNA, the CDR3 is TGTGCCAGTACCCCACCGGGCGGACAGGGACGTAGAGAGCAGTTCTTC.

The chain employs TRBV7-2 and TRBJ2-1; D ambiguous. V lost 3 bases and J lost 8, with 11 bases in between. Germline V CDR1 and CDR2: SGHTA, FQGNSA. This CDR3 comprises 13 residues. This CDR3 is CASSLRGIDEQFF. In DNA, the CDR3 is TGTGCCAGCAGCTTGCGAGGAATCGATGAGCAGTTCTTC.

The rearrangement joins TRBV7-2 to TRBJ1-2, with D possibly being TRBD1 (5 bases). Germline V lookup: CDR1 SGHTA, CDR2 FQGNSA. Trimming removed 1 base at V and 7 bases at J, with 13 bases between. This CDR3 contains 14 residues. The CDR3: CASSLVTGQRGYTF. The CDR3 nucleotides are TGTGCCAGCAGCTTAGTTACAGGCCAGCGTGGCTACACCTTC.

This clone was observed a few times. The chain joins TRBV29-1 to TRBJ1-1; tentative D call: TRBD1 (5 bases). Germline CDR1 reads SQVTM; CDR2 reads ANQGSEA. The CDR3 is 13 amino acids. The V end lost 7 bases, the J end lost 0 bases, and 12 bases lay between the germline ends. CDR3 amino acids: CSGTGFLNTEAFF. Written as DNA, the CDR3 is TGCAGCGGCACAGGATTTTTGAACACTGAAGCTTTCTTT.

The V call is TRBV23-1, the J call TRBJ2-1, with 9 bases aligning to TRBD1. TRBV23-1 belongs to the ORF category, with a function that is uncertain. The V and J ends lost 0 bases and 5 bases, in that order; junction bases with no gene match: 5. The CDR3 extends over 16 amino acids. CDR3 sequence reads: CASSQSGDRADNEQFF. CDR3 nucleotides: TGCGCCAGCAGTCAATCGGGGGACAGGGCGGACAATGAGCAGTTCTTC.

This rearrangement joins TRBV6-1 to TRBJ1-4; no definite D call. Germline V gene sequence: CDR1 MNHNS, CDR2 SASEGT. V was shortened by 2 bases and J by 3 bases, with 7 bases between the two germline ends. CDR3 size: 14 residues. CDR3 in amino acids: CASSERGANEKLFF. CDR3 in DNA: TGTGCCAGCAGTGAACGGGGTGCTAATGAAAAACTGTTTTTT.

This chain uses TRBV19 with TRBJ1-5; no clear D. V lost 5 bases and J lost 1, with 15 bases in between. From germline, CDR1 is LNHDA and CDR2 SQIVND (reference sequence). This CDR3 has 16 residues. CDR3 sequence reads: CASSAWAAGSNQPQHF. The CDR3 bases are TGTGCCAGTAGTGCCTGGGCGGCGGGGAGCAATCAGCCCCAGCATTTT.